Below are 27 T cell receptor beta chains sequenced from a single sample in a study of human T cells and chemical hapten exposure. TCRdb called the 5' RACE reads again in MiXCR, with one record for every CDR3 protein. This table holds about 140,000 distinct CDR3 sequences, over 3.5% found once. Total RNA was extracted from unfractionated whole blood. These receptors came from a female donor in good health.

The CDR3 DNA reads TGTGCCAGCAGCTGGGGACAGGGGAGCACTGAAGCTTTCTTT. It translates to CASSWGQGSTEAFF. The J gene is TRBJ1-1, the V gene TRBV9; 10 bases map to TRBD1. From germline, CDR1 is SGDLS and CDR2 YYNGEE. V lost 4 bases, J lost 4 bases, and 4 bases stayed unmatched. This CDR3 is built from 14 residues.

This clonotype was picked up many times. The J gene is TRBJ1-2, the V gene TRBV7-6, with 9 bases fitting TRBD1. The J segment lost 12 bases and the V segment lost 5 bases, leaving 16 bases of the junction unmatched. From germline, CDR1 is SGHVS and CDR2 FNYEAQ. The CDR3 length is 15 residues. The DNA for the CDR3 is TGTGCCAGCAGCCCTAACCCAGGGACAGGGAACCCTAACACCTTC. This encodes CASSPNPGTGNPNTF.

This clonotype was seen repeatedly, ten times or more. This chain joins TRBV30 and TRBJ1-5; the D is unclear. Trimming shortened V by 1 base and J by 0 bases, and 4 bases separated the two germline ends. The CDR3 contains 13 residues. Germline CDR1 reads GTSNPN; CDR2 reads SVGIG (reference sequence). The CDR3 protein is CAWSADSNQPQHF. The CDR3 nucleotides are TGTGCCTGGAGTGCCGATAGCAATCAGCCCCAGCATTTT.

This clonotype was found many times. The rearrangement links TRBV29-1 to TRBJ2-5; TRBD1 aligns across 7 bases. Germline CDR1 reads SQVTM; CDR2 reads ANQGSEA. This CDR3 is 13 amino acids long. V shed 3 bases, J shed 3 bases, and the junction held 4 bases outside the gene matches. This CDR3 is CSVDPGTEETQYF. For the CDR3, the DNA is TGCAGCGTTGACCCCGGGACAGAAGAGACCCAGTACTTC.

This chain uses TRBV20-1 with TRBJ2-3; 7 bases agree with TRBD1. With V trimmed by 5 bases and J by 2 bases, 7 bases remained unmatched. Per the germline V gene, CDR1 is DFQATT and CDR2 is SNEGSKA (reference sequence). The CDR3 extends over 14 amino acids. In nucleotides, the CDR3 is TGCAGTGCTGGACTGGGACAGTCCACAGATACGCAGTATTTT. Its protein product is CSAGLGQSTDTQYF.

The rearrangement joins TRBV6-2 or TRBV6-3 to TRBJ2-5; 12 bases are a match to TRBD2. In germline, CDR1 is MNHEY, CDR2 SVGEGT. The CDR3 covers 15 residues. The J segment lost 3 bases and the V segment lost 4 bases, leaving 3 bases of the junction unmatched. The chain's CDR3 is CASSSRLAGEETQYF. The CDR3 nucleotides are TGTGCCAGCAGTTCCAGACTAGCGGGGGAAGAGACCCAGTACTTC.

This clonotype was seen at least ten times. The chain is built from TRBV27 and TRBJ2-1; 8 bases are a match to TRBD1. Germline-derived CDR1 and CDR2 are MNHEY and SMNVEV (reference sequence). The CDR3 sequence is 14 residues long. Germline trimming cut 6 bases from V and 4 bases from J; bases unmatched to any gene: 5. The CDR3 nucleotides are TGTGCCAGCAGATATAACAGGGGGTACAATGAGCAGTTCTTC. This sequence encodes CASRYNRGYNEQFF.

The genes are TRBV3-1 and TRBJ2-7, with unresolved D. V lost 1 base and J lost 5, with 6 bases in between. This CDR3 comprises 12 residues. In germline, CDR1 is LGHDT, CDR2 YNNKEL (reference sequence). For the CDR3, the DNA is TGTGCCAGCAGCCAAGGACCCGACGAGCAGTACTTC. Protein product: CASSQGPDEQYF.

This clonotype has a count of ten or more. The J gene is TRBJ1-1, the V gene TRBV7-3, with D uncertain. The CDR3 consists of 13 residues. Germline-derived CDR1 and CDR2 are SGHTA and FQGTGA. The V and J ends lost 5 bases and 1 base respectively, with 8 bases between them. For the CDR3, the DNA is TGTGCCAGCAGCAATACCGGGAACACTGAAGCTTTCTTT. Translated, it gives CASSNTGNTEAFF.

The V gene is TRBV7-9, the J gene TRBJ1-1, with a possible D match to TRBD1 (5 bases). V dropped 1 base and J dropped 4 bases, with 7 bases sitting between them. CDR1 and CDR2 (germline): SEHNR, FQNEAQ (reference sequence). CDR3 length: 13 residues. The CDR3 protein is CASSLGGLTEAFF. For the CDR3, the DNA is TGTGCCAGCAGCTTAGGGGGCCTCACTGAAGCTTTCTTT.

This clonotype was counted many times. This chain connects TRBV7-8 to TRBJ1-5; 7 bases line up with TRBD1. The germline CDR1 and CDR2 sequences are SGHVS and FQNEAQ. Trimming took 5 bases from V and 1 from J; bases not matched to a gene: 5. CDR3 length: 15 residues. CDR3 loop: CASSPRGQSNQPQHF. The CDR3 bases are TGTGCCAGCAGCCCCAGGGGACAGAGCAATCAGCCCCAGCATTTT.

The chain links TRBV15 to TRBJ2-3; maybe TRBD2 (6 bases). Germline V gives CDR1 LNHNV, CDR2 YYDKDF (reference sequence). The CDR3 contains 11 residues. V was trimmed by 8 bases and J by 6 bases, leaving 9 bases between them. CDR3 residues: CATGGQDTQYF. The CDR3 DNA follows: TGTGCCACCGGAGGGCAGGATACGCAGTATTTT.

The rearrangement links TRBV2 to TRBJ1-3; the D gene is possibly TRBD1 (6 bases). The CDR3 has 16 residues. Trimming left V 1 base short and J 0 bases short, with 10 bases between. CDR1 is SNHLY and CDR2 is FYNNEI in the germline V gene. CDR3 in DNA: TGTGCCAGCAGTGAAGTTCAGGGGTGCTCTGGAAACACCATATATTTT. Translating it yields CASSEVQGCSGNTIYF.

This clonotype was counted many times. The chain recombines TRBV18 with TRBJ1-5; maybe TRBD1 (6 bases). Germline V CDR1 and CDR2: KGHSH, LQKENI. The CDR3 is made up of 14 amino acids. Trimming stripped 3 bases from V and 6 bases from J, with 12 bases between. The CDR3 spells CASSPTGFPQPQHF. Here the CDR3 DNA reads TGTGCCAGCTCACCCACAGGGTTTCCTCAGCCCCAGCATTTT.

For this clonotype: A much larger clonotype is one base distant, so this may be a read error. This chain links TRBV6-2 or TRBV6-3 with TRBJ2-1, with unresolved D. Germline-derived CDR1 and CDR2 are MNHEY and SVGEGT. The CDR3 has 13 residues. The V end lost 2 bases, the J end lost 8 bases, and 10 bases lay between the germline ends. CDR3 in DNA: TGTGCCAGCAGTTACACTGCGGTTGATGAGCAGTTCTTC. This gives the protein CASSYTAVDEQFF.

This clonotype was seen ten or more times. The rearrangement joins TRBV3-1 to TRBJ2-1; TRBD1 agrees at 9 bases. The germline gives CDR1 LGHDT, CDR2 YNNKEL (reference sequence). The CDR3 consists of 15 residues. V trimming: 2 bases; J trimming: 8 bases; junction bases outside the gene matches: 7. The CDR3 is CASSQPGQGFYEQFF. CDR3 bases: TGTGCCAGCAGCCAACCGGGACAGGGTTTCTATGAGCAGTTCTTC.

This clonotype was detected ten times or more. The chain is built from TRBV6-2 or TRBV6-3 and TRBJ1-5, with D unresolved. This CDR3 contains 12 residues. V gave up 5 bases and J gave up 6 bases, with 8 bases separating them. Germline CDR1 and CDR2: MNHEY and SVGEGT. The CDR3 sequence is CASSTVLQPQHF. CDR3 in DNA: TGTGCCAGCAGTACCGTACTTCAGCCCCAGCATTTT.

There are a few counts of this clonotype. The chain links TRBV10-3 to TRBJ2-3; TRBD2 might be the D (6 bases). Trimming removed 3 bases at V and 5 bases at J, with 18 bases between. The CDR3 covers 16 residues. Per the germline V gene, CDR1 is ENHRY and CDR2 is SYGVKD. The CDR3 region is CAISDGTSKMGDTQYF. In DNA form, the CDR3 reads TGTGCCATCAGTGATGGGACTTCGAAAATGGGAGATACGCAGTATTTT.

This clonotype was detected many times. The chain combines TRBV10-3 with TRBJ1-1; D is uncertain. Germline assignment: CDR1 ENHRY and CDR2 SYGVKD. The CDR3 is 14 amino acids. The V end was cut by 2 bases, the J end by 8 bases, with 15 bases between. The CDR3 reads CAISEDVGPGEAFF. Here the CDR3 DNA reads TGTGCCATCAGTGAGGATGTAGGACCGGGCGAAGCTTTCTTT.

This clonotype was found a few times. The gene calls are TRBV12-3 or TRBV12-4 and TRBJ1-4; the match to TRBD1 covers 8 bases. V shed 3 bases and J 4 bases; nucleotides not matched to a gene: 7. The CDR3 loop spans 16 amino acids. Written as DNA, the CDR3 is TGTGCCAGCAGTTTGGTTGTAGGACAGGGTAATGAAAAACTGTTTTTT. Protein: CASSLVVGQGNEKLFF.

This clonotype has at least ten counts. The chain uses TRBV28 and TRBJ2-7; the D gene could be TRBD1 or TRBD2 (5 bases each). V was pared by 6 bases and J by 3 bases, with 18 bases between. Germline values: CDR1 MDHEN, CDR2 SYDVKM. The CDR3 is 15 residues long. DNA for the CDR3: TGTGCCAGCAGCCACGTACTAGACAGACGCTACGAGCAGTACTTC. It translates to CASSHVLDRRYEQYF.

At least ten counts were recorded for this clonotype. The chain recombines TRBV14 with TRBJ2-1; D might be TRBD2 (7 bases). CDR3 size: 13 residues. V was trimmed by 2 bases and J by 16 bases, leaving 18 bases between them. Germline CDR1 is SGHDN and CDR2 is FVKESK. CDR3 amino acids: CASSQSLGGGSFF. CDR3 coding DNA: TGTGCCAGCAGCCAAAGTTTAGGCGGGGGCTCCTTCTTC.

This clonotype was picked up many times. The germline gene is not matched at one end of the junction; a read error may be the cause. This chain joins TRBV7-2 and TRBJ2-2; TRBD2 agrees at 11 bases. Germline assignment: CDR1 SGHTA and CDR2 FQGNSA. This CDR3 region has 16 residues. CDR3 protein: CASSIAGGLLAGELFF. DNA for the CDR3: TGTGCCAGCAGCATAGCGGGGGGGCTCTTGGCCGGGGAGCTGTTTTTT.

This clonotype was detected once. This could be a read error, since a much larger clone is one nucleotide away. V and J are TRBV7-8 and TRBJ1-3, with no clear D. CDR3 length: 13 amino acids. With 5 bases removed from V and 2 bases from J, the gap between germline ends came to 7 bases. CDR1 and CDR2 from the germline V gene are SGHVS and FQNEAQ. CDR3 amino acids: CASSVHTGNTIYF. CDR3 sequence (DNA): TGTGCCAGCAGCGTACATACTGGAAACACCATATATTTT.

This clonotype was detected only a few times. The chain uses TRBV3-1 and TRBJ2-3, with no clear D. Germline-derived CDR1 and CDR2 are LGHDT and YNNKEL (reference sequence). V was trimmed by 4 bases and J by 11 bases, leaving 16 bases between them. This CDR3 is built from 13 residues. CDR3 amino acids: CASSPDPPRVQYF. The CDR3 DNA sequence: TGTGCCAGCAGCCCAGACCCACCTCGTGTGCAGTATTTT.

This clonotype was seen ten or more times. The J gene is TRBJ1-2, the V gene TRBV12-3 or TRBV12-4; 7 bases map to TRBD1. V lost 5 bases and J lost 9; bases outside the gene matches: 12. The length of the CDR3 is 14 residues. Here the CDR3 DNA reads TGTGCCAGCAGTGGGGCAGGGGGGGATGGGAGCTACACCTTC. Translating gives CASSGAGGDGSYTF.

This clonotype showed up many times. V is TRBV7-2 and J is TRBJ1-1, with unresolved D. V shed 2 bases and J shed 7 bases, with 11 bases lying between them. Germline assignment: CDR1 SGHTA and CDR2 FQGNSA. This CDR3 is 13 amino acids long. The CDR3: CASSLPNRDEAFF. For the CDR3, the DNA is TGTGCCAGCAGCTTACCCAACCGGGATGAAGCTTTCTTT.